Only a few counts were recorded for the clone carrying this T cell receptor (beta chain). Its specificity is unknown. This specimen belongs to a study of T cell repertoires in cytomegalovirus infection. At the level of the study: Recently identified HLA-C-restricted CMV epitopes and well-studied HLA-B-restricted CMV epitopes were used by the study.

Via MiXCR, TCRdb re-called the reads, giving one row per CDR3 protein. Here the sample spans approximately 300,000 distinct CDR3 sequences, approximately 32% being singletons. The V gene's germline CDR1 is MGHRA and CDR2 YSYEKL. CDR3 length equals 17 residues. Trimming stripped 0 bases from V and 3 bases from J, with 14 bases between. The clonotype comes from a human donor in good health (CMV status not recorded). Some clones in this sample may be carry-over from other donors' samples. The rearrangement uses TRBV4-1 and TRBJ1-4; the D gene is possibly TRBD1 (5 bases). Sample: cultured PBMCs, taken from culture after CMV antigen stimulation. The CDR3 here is CASSQDDLRGANEKLFF. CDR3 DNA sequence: TGCGCCAGCAGCCAAGATGATTTGAGGGGAGCTAATGAAAAACTGTTTTTT.